A selection of T cell receptor beta chains follows, all from one sample in a study of breast tumors, draining lymph nodes, adjacent tissues. TCRdb re-derived calls from the multiplex PCR reads in MiXCR, one entry per CDR3 protein. The sample records about 230,000 distinct CDR3 sequences, roughly 32% being singletons. The sequenced material came from axillary lymph node tissue. The origin of the receptors is a female donor with breast cancer. Some clones in this sample may be carry-over from other donors' samples. CDR3s include the opening cysteine and the closing phenylalanine or tryptophan. The order of the fields is D gene, J gene, V gene, CDR3 length, clone size, CDR3 protein, CDR3 DNA. D genes are given only for firm matches. Not every row has a clone size; where given, it reads once, few, many or a size class.

>-|TRBJ2-1|TRBV11-2|14|-
CASSPDLRYNEQFF
TGTGCCAGCAGCCCAGATCTCCGCTACAATGAGCAGTTCTTC
>TRBD1|TRBJ1-4|TRBV12-3/TRBV12-4|15|-
CASSPDRGQGEKLFF
TGTGCCAGCAGCCCGGACAGGGGGCAGGGAGAAAAACTGTTTTTT
>-|TRBJ2-3|TRBV28|13|many
CASSLPEGGTQYF
TGTGCCAGCAGTTTACCCGAGGGAGGTACGCAGTATTTT
>TRBD2|TRBJ2-3|TRBV20-1|17|-
CSASLTQGAGGSDTQYF
TGCAGTGCTAGCCTTACACAGGGAGCGGGAGGTTCTGATACGCAGTATTTT
>TRBD1|TRBJ2-3|TRBV5-1|15|many
CASSMTGANRDTQYF
TGCGCCAGCAGCATGACAGGGGCGAACCGAGATACGCAGTATTTT
>TRBD1|TRBJ2-1|TRBV7-8|15|many
CASSGRTGGYNEQFF
TGTGCCAGCAGCGGCCGGACAGGGGGTTACAATGAGCAGTTCTTC
>-|TRBJ2-2|TRBV4-3|14|-
CASSQEAVPGELFF
TGCGCCAGCAGCCAAGAGGCAGTTCCCGGGGAGCTGTTTTTT
>-|TRBJ2-6|TRBV12-3/TRBV12-4|13|many
CASSFSGANVLTF
TGTGCCAGCAGTTTTTCCGGGGCCAACGTCCTGACTTTC
>-|TRBJ2-7|TRBV12-3/TRBV12-4|13|many
CASSLQDSYEQYF
TGTGCCAGCAGTTTACAGGATTCCTACGAGCAGTACTTC
>-|TRBJ2-4|TRBV2|15|-
CASDPGAYAKNIQYF
TGTGCCAGCGATCCGGGGGCCTATGCCAAAAACATTCAGTACTTC
>-|TRBJ2-3|TRBV30|13|many
CAWSVGAPDTQYF
TGTGCCTGGAGTGTCGGGGCCCCAGATACGCAGTATTTT
>-|TRBJ1-3|TRBV3-1|12|many
CASSGHGNTIYF
TGTGCCAGCAGCGGACACGGAAACACCATATATTTT
>TRBD1|TRBJ1-1|TRBV9|15|few
CASSMRQGGNTEAFF
TGTGCCAGCAGCATGCGACAGGGAGGGAACACTGAAGCTTTCTTT
>-|TRBJ1-5|TRBV18|13|many
CASSPSRDQPQHF
TGTGCCAGCTCACCGTCGAGGGATCAGCCCCAGCATTTT
>TRBD2|TRBJ2-7|TRBV28|18|many
CATPSGTSGTTDSYEQYF
TGTGCCACCCCCTCCGGGACTAGCGGGACCACGGACTCCTACGAGCAGTACTTC
>TRBD2|TRBJ2-2|TRBV2|16|-
CATQRASGSLSGELFF
TGTGCCACCCAAAGAGCCAGCGGGAGTTTGAGCGGGGAGCTGTTTTTT
>TRBD2|TRBJ2-7|TRBV5-1|14|many
CASTQTSANYEQYF
TGCGCCAGCACTCAGACTAGCGCTAACTACGAGCAGTACTTC
>-|TRBJ2-7|TRBV24-1|13|-
CATSDSTSTRQYF
TGTGCCACCAGTGATTCGACATCAACAAGGCAGTACTTC
>-|TRBJ2-3|TRBV20-1|15|many
CSARDSRLSTDTQYF
TGCAGTGCTAGAGACTCCAGACTAAGCACAGATACGCAGTATTTT
>-|TRBJ1-3|TRBV5-1|14|many
CASSLEGGWGTIYF
TGCGCCAGCAGCTTGGAGGGTGGTTGGGGCACCATATATTTT
>-|TRBJ2-5|TRBV12-3/TRBV12-4|15|many
CASSPYRGGGETQYF
TGTGCCAGCAGTCCCTACCGGGGCGGCGGGGAGACCCAGTACTTC
>-|TRBJ2-7|TRBV7-2|11|many
CASSTHYEQYF
TGTGCCAGCAGCACGCACTACGAGCAGTACTTC
>-|TRBJ1-5|TRBV2|14|-
CASSDVVIYSNQHF
TGTGCCAGCAGTGACGTCGTAATCTATAGCAATCAGCATTTT